The T cell receptor beta chain described here comes from a study of regulatory T cells in long-lasting Graves disease. Arm-PCR of CDR3 regions and iRepertoire HTBI primers were used to build TCR beta libraries. Each CDR3 protein gets one entry after TCRdb re-called the multiplex PCR reads with MiXCR. The profile shows approximately 470,000 distinct CDR3 sequences, about a fifth of them singletons. This clonotype has ten or more counts. Looked up from germline, CDR1 is MDHEN and CDR2 is SYDVKM. Trimming took off 6 bases at V and 5 bases at J, with 16 bases between the two ends. The CDR3 extends over 15 amino acids. This sample's time point: persistent/refractory GD, antithyroid drugs over 5 years with positive TRAb. From RNA extracted from PBMCs, the TCR library was made. Diagnoses of Graves' disease were made by American Thyroid Association guidelines.

Sample: peripheral blood mononuclear cells (PBMCs), taken when the disease was refractory, from a patient treated with antithyroid drugs. The chain recombines TRBV28 with TRBJ2-2; D not certain. The sequence came from a female donor with Graves disease. CDR3 loop: CASRLRVVMTGELFF. CDR3 coding DNA: TGTGCCAGCAGGCTGCGCGTGGTTATGACCGGGGAGCTGTTTTTT. The entire variable domain, with the rest obtained from reference TRBV28 and TRBJ2-2, is as follows: DVKVTQSSRYLVKRTGEKVFLECVQDMDHENMFWYRQDPGLGLRLIYFSYDVKMKEKGDIPEGYSVSREKKERFSLILESASTNQTSMYLCASRLRVVMTGELFFGEGSRLTVL.